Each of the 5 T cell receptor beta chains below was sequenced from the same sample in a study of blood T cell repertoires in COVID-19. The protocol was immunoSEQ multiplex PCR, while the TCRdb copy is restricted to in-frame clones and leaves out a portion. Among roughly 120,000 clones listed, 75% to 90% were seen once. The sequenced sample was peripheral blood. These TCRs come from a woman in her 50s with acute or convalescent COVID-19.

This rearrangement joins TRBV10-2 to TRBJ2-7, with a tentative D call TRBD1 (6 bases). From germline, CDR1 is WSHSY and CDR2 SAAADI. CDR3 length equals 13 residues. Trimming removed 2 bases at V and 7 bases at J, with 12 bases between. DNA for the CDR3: TGCGCCAGCAGTGAGACAGGGATAAGAGAGCAGTACTTC. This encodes CASSETGIREQYF.

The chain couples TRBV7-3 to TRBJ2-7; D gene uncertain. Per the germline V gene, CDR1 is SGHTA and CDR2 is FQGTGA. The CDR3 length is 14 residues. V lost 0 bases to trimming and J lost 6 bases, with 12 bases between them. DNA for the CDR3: TGTGCCAGCAGCTTAACTTTCGGGTCGGGCGAGCAGTACTTC. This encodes CASSLTFGSGEQYF.

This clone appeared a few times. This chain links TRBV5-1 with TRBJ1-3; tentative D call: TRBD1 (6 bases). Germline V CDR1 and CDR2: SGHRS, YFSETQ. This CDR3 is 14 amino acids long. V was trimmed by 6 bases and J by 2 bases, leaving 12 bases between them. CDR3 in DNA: TGCGCCAGCAAAGTCGGGGGGCCTGGAAACACCATATATTTT. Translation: CASKVGGPGNTIYF.

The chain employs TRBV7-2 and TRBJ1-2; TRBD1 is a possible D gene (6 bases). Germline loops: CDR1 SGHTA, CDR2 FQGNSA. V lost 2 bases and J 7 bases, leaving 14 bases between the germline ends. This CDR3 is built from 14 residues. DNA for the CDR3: TGTGCCAGCAGCTTATTCGGGGGGCGCCTTGGCTACACCTTC. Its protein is CASSLFGGRLGYTF. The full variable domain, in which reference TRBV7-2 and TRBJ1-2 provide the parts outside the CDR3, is GAGVSQSPSNKVTEKGKDVELRCDPISGHTALYWYRQSLGQGLEFLIYFQGNSAPDKSGLPSDRFSAERTGGSVSTLTIQRTQQEDSAVYLCASSLFGGRLGYTFGSGTRLTVV.

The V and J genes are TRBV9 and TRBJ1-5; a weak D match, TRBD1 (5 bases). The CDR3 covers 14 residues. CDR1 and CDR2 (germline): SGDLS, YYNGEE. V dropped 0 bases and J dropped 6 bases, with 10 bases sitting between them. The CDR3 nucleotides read TGTGCCAGCAGCGTAGGGCAGGGCAGTCAGCCCCAGCATTTT. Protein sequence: CASSVGQGSQPQHF.